This T cell receptor (beta chain) was sequenced in a study of T-cell reconstitution after alpha-beta-depleted transplantation in children. This CDR3 region has 18 residues. Trimming removed 2 bases at V and 8 bases at J, with 25 bases between. The germline CDR1 and CDR2 sequences are SGHVS and FQNEAQ. For TCRbeta, the library was prepared with unique molecular identifiers. MiXCR, run by TCRdb on the PCR reads, gives a single entry per CDR3 protein. Of around 420,000 distinct CDR3 sequences listed, under 20% are singletons. In its sample, this clonotype was seen once. The sequence came from a boy younger than two who had a stem cell transplant for Wiskott-Aldrich syndrome, so the T cells may come from the graft donor. The starting material was PBMCs, mostly from graft donor cells, obtained 360 days after TCRalphabeta/CD19-depleted stem cell transplant. The V call is TRBV7-8, the J call TRBJ2-1; D remains unclear. In DNA, the CDR3 is TGTGCCAGCAGCTTACTGGCGCCTGGCCGACTTAGATATCATGAGCAGTTCTTC. Amino acids: CASSLLAPGRLRYHEQFF.